This TCR beta chain was documented in a study of shared clonotypes between healthy human individuals (dated by TCRdb to about 2020). General notes on the study: A couple of women and a few men aged 18 to 49 years were included in the cohort. For each donor, CD4 naive and CD4 memory were each run on three plates, CD8 naive on two plates, and CD8 memory on one plate. To estimate repertoire size and how much clonotypes are shared between individuals, the study performed deep sequencing of blood TCR repertoires from a few healthy adults. Libraries were prepared and TCR repertoires were sequenced by different laboratories using diverse techniques, in order to increase sequencing depth and limit assay-specific biases. Per donor, leukapheresis produced somewhere between about 0.94 and 9.5 billion PBMCs. The investigation overall reported the following: Because the study included only a small number of donors, the genetic and exposure-history diversity represented was limited. Approximately 5% of naive CD4, around 3.5% of naive CD8, about 2.4% of memory CD4, and 0.35% to 0.5% of memory CD8 clonotypes were shared across a few donors. Sampling was limited to blood, and TCR repertoires in tissue likely differ from TCR repertoires in blood. Compared with non-shared clonotypes, the clonotypes found in all four sorted-subset donors had higher generation probabilities. Even with the large sequencing depth, rarefaction of the sorted-subset datasets indicated that sequencing was incomplete. Pairwise subsampling led to the expectation that sequencing depth would affect the degree of clonotype sharing among donors. Naive subsets generally had larger estimated clonotype richness than memory subsets.

Using the deep immunoSEQ assay, multiplex PCR amplified TCR CDR3 regions from genomic DNA. For each cell subset, the extracted genomic DNA was distributed evenly across all wells of several immunoSEQ 96-well plates, and each plate served as one replicate. For sorted subsets, 200 to 250 ng of genomic DNA, equivalent to some 30,000 T cell genomes, went into each replicate PCR. Purified libraries were quantified with a Qubit 3.0 fluorometer, sized on a Bioanalyzer 2100, and re-quantified with the KAPA Library Quantification kit. Every immunoSEQ 96-well plate was sequenced on a dedicated single-read 150-cycle Illumina NextSeq 550 flow cell. On the study's bioinformatics: Because the immunoSEQ output held only junctional sequences and lacked quality scores, the filtering could not match the filtering applied to full-length reads. Sequences were annotated with PyIR, a Python wrapper for IgBLAST v1.9, using IMGT germline references to assign V/J genes and CDR3. Reads were filtered out if the reads had weak V/J assignments (E-value above 1e-6), no CDR3, stop codons, out-of-frame junctions, or ambiguous translated residues. V3J clonotypes were defined as sequences sharing an identical inferred V gene, J gene, and CDR3 amino acid sequence. Percentage overlap between repertoires was calculated by dividing the number of shared unique clonotypes by the size of the smaller repertoire. Three approaches were used to assess repertoire richness: RTK rarefaction, the Chao1 estimator, and Recon v2.1 estimates of unobserved clonotypes. Generation probabilities for all TCRbeta clonotypes obtained by the gDNA method from a handful of donors were computed using OLGA. TCRdb's version of the immuneACCESS table is confined to in-frame rearrangements and falls short of the full clone set. An unresolved V gene accounts for under half of the shortfall where checked; the remainder is of unknown origin. V and J calls and clone size are copied from that table; D and trimming were computed from the DNA. The table for this sample lists some 1.5 million clones; more than 95% of them were counted only once. Jointly, the top ten make up 1% to 1.5% of the sample.

Inclusive of the bounding cysteine and phenylalanine, the CDR3 is 11 residues long. The read is trimmed to its CDR3 DNA, 33 bases read in frame from base 1. CDR1 and CDR2, looked up from the germline V gene, are SQVTM and ANQGSEA. Trimming at the junction amounts to 7 bases on V and 5 bases on J, and the germline ends lie 11 bases apart. The donors were healthy, HIV-negative adults who had no recently reported acute infections or vaccinations. Every donor was a Caucasian adult residing in Nashville, Tennessee, USA. CD4+ T cells were enriched by magnetic negative selection, after which naive cells were positively selected on CD45RA and the negative fraction was taken as the memory subset. After blood collection by leukapheresis, PBMCs were isolated using Ficoll-Histopaque density gradient centrifugation and then cryopreserved in the vapor phase of liquid nitrogen. Purity and quantity of every magnetically sorted T cell population were checked by analytical flow cytometry. Genomic DNA was isolated from every sorted fraction and measured by UV absorbance on a Nanodrop 2000c.

With regard to this clone: Its specific antigen is unknown. The sample holds no much larger clone one base away, and base qualities are not on file.

The V and J segments used are TRBV29-1 and TRBJ1-1; matching of 6 bases hints at TRBD1 as the D gene. Sequenced material: naive CD4+ T cells sorted from blood. According to the study, the label for this sample's cell subset or site signals: CD45RA+ positively selected. This sequence was found in a man aged 25 to 40 in good health. The bases are TGCAGCGCAAGACAGGAGACTGAAGCTTTCTTT. The resulting protein is CSARQETEAFF.